One and the same sample provided the 21 T cell receptor beta chains below, sequenced in a study of identical twins (dated by TCRdb to 2016 to 2017). Receptor amplification or capture employed 5' RACE. The sample was run on an Illumina HiSeq 2000. TCRdb reworked the public reads: Q25 trimming with fastp, MiXCR clone assembly, productive beta chains retained. For every CDR3 protein sequence, its rows merge into one entry that carries the most common genes and DNA. The sample profile shows hundreds of thousands of distinct CDR3 sequences; 9% to 15% of them were found once. The ten largest clones take up approximately 7.6% of the sample. These same data were also listed under a study on yellow fever vaccine responses in identical twins.

Sequencing input: CD8+ T cells sorted from blood. These TCRs come from a woman in her late teens or twenties in good health.

This clonotype has a handful of counts. The gene calls are TRBV27 and TRBJ2-2; 9 bases line up with TRBD2. This CDR3 spans 17 amino acids. The germline V gene encodes CDR1 MNHEY and CDR2 SMNVEV (reference sequence). The J segment lost 5 bases and the V segment lost 1 base, leaving 8 bases of the junction unmatched. CDR3 region: CASSLLAGGGVTGELFF. CDR3 in DNA: TGTGCCAGCAGTTTATTGGCGGGAGGGGGTGTGACCGGGGAGCTGTTTTTT.

The V gene is TRBV14, the J gene TRBJ2-5, with D unresolved. CDR1 SGHDN and CDR2 FVKESK come from the germline V gene. Trimming removed 6 bases at V and 5 bases at J, with 13 bases between. CDR3 size: 13 residues. CDR3 sequence reads: CASRTNLAETQYF. CDR3 sequence (DNA): TGTGCCAGCAGGACCAACTTGGCGGAGACCCAGTACTTC.

This sequence joins TRBV29-1 and TRBJ2-2, with D uncertain. Germline V gene data show CDR1 as SQVTM and CDR2 as ANQGSEA. V dropped 3 bases and J dropped 7 bases, with 6 bases sitting between them. The CDR3 totals 11 residues. CDR3 region: CSVDRSGELFF. DNA of the CDR3: TGCAGCGTTGATAGAAGCGGGGAGCTGTTTTTT.

The chain joins TRBV14 to TRBJ2-1; 8 bases are shared with TRBD2. Germline loops: CDR1 SGHDN, CDR2 FVKESK. Unmatched junction bases numbered 7, after V lost 0 bases and J lost 3 bases. The CDR3 is 17 residues long. The CDR3 loop is CASSQDDSGNCYNEQFF. DNA of the CDR3: TGTGCCAGCAGCCAAGATGATAGCGGGAACTGCTACAATGAGCAGTTCTTC.

This clonotype has a single count. V usage is TRBV2 and J usage is TRBJ2-5; TRBD1 agrees at 7 bases. The CDR3 length is 14 residues. The V gene end was trimmed by 8 bases and the J gene end by 0 bases; junction bases not matched to a gene: 6. CDR1 and CDR2 (germline): SNHLY, FYNNEI. The CDR3, as DNA: TGTGCCAGCGATCCGACAGGGAACCAAGAGACCCAGTACTTC. Translating gives CASDPTGNQETQYF.

This clonotype was recorded a few times. The CDR3 DNA reads as TGTGCCACCAGTGACAGCCGGGACATAAGTTACGAGCAGTACTTC. Amino acid sequence: CATSDSRDISYEQYF. J is TRBJ2-7 and V is TRBV24-1; the D gene is possibly TRBD1 (6 bases). The CDR3 extends over 15 amino acids. V lost 4 bases to trimming and J lost 4 bases, with 16 bases between them. Germline CDR1 KGHDR, CDR2 SFDVKD.

This clonotype was seen a few times. The chain is built from TRBV28 and TRBJ2-1, with D uncertain. The CDR3 has 13 residues. Germline V gives CDR1 MDHEN, CDR2 SYDVKM. The V end was cut by 8 bases, the J end by 8 bases, with 16 bases between. The CDR3 region is CASGAAGGDEQFF. DNA of the CDR3: TGTGCCAGCGGAGCAGCTGGTGGTGATGAGCAGTTCTTC.

This clonotype has more than one count but fewer than ten. The CDR3: CASSEVLGMNTEAFF. In DNA, the CDR3 is TGTGCCAGCAGTGAAGTTTTAGGGATGAACACTGAAGCTTTCTTT. This chain joins TRBV2 and TRBJ1-1; no clear D. Germline V gene lookup returns CDR1 SNHLY and CDR2 FYNNEI. With 1 base removed from V and 0 bases from J, the gap between germline ends came to 9 bases. The CDR3 spans 15 residues.

This clonotype occurred a few times. V and J are TRBV11-3 and TRBJ2-5, with TRBD1 matching 9 bases. The CDR3 has 16 amino acids. After removal of 5 bases from V and 0 bases from J, the junction contained 7 bases not matched to a gene. Germline CDR1 SGHNT, CDR2 YENEEA. In nucleotides, the CDR3 is TGTGCCAGCAGCGGACAGGGGCCCCACTACCAAGAGACCCAGTACTTC. It translates to CASSGQGPHYQETQYF.

This clonotype was seen more than once but under ten times. J is TRBJ1-5 and V is TRBV7-8, with D uncertain. Germline CDR1 and CDR2: SGHVS and FQNEAQ. The CDR3 is made up of 12 amino acids. Trimming took 6 bases from V and 14 from J, leaving 17 bases between them. The CDR3 loop reads CASSSGHRGKHF. CDR3 bases: TGTGCCAGCAGTTCAGGCCACCGTGGCAAGCATTTT.

This clonotype was seen a handful of times. The chain links TRBV20-1 to TRBJ2-3; D remains ambiguous. From germline, CDR1 is DFQATT and CDR2 SNEGSKA (reference sequence). The germline V and J ends were trimmed by 4 bases and 0 bases, with 14 bases remaining between them. This CDR3 is built from 15 residues. CDR3 sequence: CSATSHGTSTDTQYF. In nucleotides, the CDR3 is TGCAGTGCTACCAGTCACGGAACTAGCACAGATACGCAGTATTTT.

This clonotype showed up just a few times. The chain employs TRBV7-6 and TRBJ2-3, with a tentative D call TRBD2 (7 bases). This CDR3 spans 16 amino acids. Germline V gene sequence: CDR1 SGHVS, CDR2 FNYEAQ. V was clipped by 0 bases and J by 2 bases, with 12 bases between them. Here the CDR3 reads CASSLAWRGPTDTQYF. In DNA, the CDR3 is TGTGCCAGCAGCTTAGCCTGGCGGGGGCCCACAGATACGCAGTATTTT.

CDR3 loop: CASSLLPNTDTQYF. For the CDR3, the DNA is TGTGCCAGCAGTTTATTACCAAACACAGATACGCAGTATTTT. This sequence joins TRBV28 and TRBJ2-3; D remains unclear. Trimming removed 1 base at V and 2 bases at J, with 7 bases between. The CDR3 loop spans 14 amino acids. The V gene's germline CDR1 is MDHEN and CDR2 SYDVKM.

The chain employs TRBV7-9 and TRBJ2-7; 8 bases are shared with TRBD1. This CDR3 is 14 amino acids long. CDR1 and CDR2 (germline): SEHNR, FQNEAQ (reference sequence). Trimming cost V 5 bases and J 3 bases; bases outside gene matches: 6. Written as DNA, the CDR3 is TGTGCCAGCAGCGGGGGGACAGGACACTACGAGCAGTACTTC. Its protein product is CASSGGTGHYEQYF.

This chain links TRBV28 with TRBJ2-1; the match to TRBD2 covers 10 bases. The CDR3 loop spans 16 amino acids. Germline CDR1 reads MDHEN; CDR2 reads SYDVKM. V lost 5 bases, J lost 4 bases, and 8 bases stayed unmatched. The DNA of the CDR3 is TGTGCCAGCAGTCCTCTGAGCGGGGGGGCGTACAATGAGCAGTTCTTC. Its translation: CASSPLSGGAYNEQFF.

This clonotype was detected a few times. This chain links TRBV4-1 with TRBJ2-2; D call uncertain. Germline lookup yields CDR1 MGHRA and CDR2 YSYEKL. Trimming took 4 bases from V and 0 from J, leaving 6 bases between them. This CDR3 contains 14 residues. CDR3 DNA sequence: TGCGCCAGCAGCCCCCCCCCGAACACCGGGGAGCTGTTTTTT. Translation gives CASSPPPNTGELFF.

This clonotype was detected only a few times. The V gene is TRBV29-1, the J gene TRBJ2-7; 8 bases agree with TRBD2. Unmatched junction bases numbered 11, after V lost 7 bases and J lost 0 bases. Germline V lookup: CDR1 SQVTM, CDR2 ANQGSEA. The CDR3 sequence is 15 residues long. CDR3 amino acids: CSAGRVGHFSYEQYF. DNA of the CDR3: TGCAGCGCCGGGAGGGTGGGCCACTTCTCCTACGAGCAGTACTTC.

This clonotype has just a few counts. This sequence joins TRBV7-8 and TRBJ2-2; possibly TRBD2 for D (6 bases). The CDR3 has 14 amino acids. The ends were cut back, 5 bases at V and 6 bases at J, with 13 bases in the middle. Germline-derived CDR1 and CDR2 are SGHVS and FQNEAQ. The CDR3 DNA follows: TGTGCCAGCAGCCCCTCTAGCGCGGCCGGGGAGCTGTTTTTT. Translating it yields CASSPSSAAGELFF.

The V call is TRBV2, the J call TRBJ2-1; TRBD1 agrees at 8 bases. The CDR3 runs 16 residues. Looked up from germline, CDR1 is SNHLY and CDR2 is FYNNEI. The junction had 9 bases not matched to a gene; V was cut back by 2 bases and J by 6 bases. In nucleotides, the CDR3 is TGTGCCAGCAGTGAACCCCACAGGGGGTACGGCAATGAGCAGTTCTTC. Translated, it gives CASSEPHRGYGNEQFF. The complete variable domain, with remaining parts taken from reference TRBV2 and TRBJ2-1, reads EPEVTQTPSHQVTQMGQEVILRCVPISNHLYFYWYRQILGQKVEFLVSFYNNEISEKSEIFDDQFSVERPDGSNFTLKIRSTKLEDSAMYFCASSEPHRGYGNEQFFGPGTRLTVL.

The V call is TRBV24-1, the J call TRBJ2-1; 11 positions match TRBD1. Trimming cost V 3 bases and J 5 bases; bases outside gene matches: 2. This CDR3 is 15 amino acids long. Germline CDR1 is KGHDR and CDR2 is SFDVKD. This CDR3 is CATSDGDRGDNEQFF. CDR3 sequence (DNA): TGTGCCACCAGTGATGGGGACAGGGGGGACAATGAGCAGTTCTTC.

This clonotype was recorded a few times. This chain connects TRBV5-8 to TRBJ2-5; a weak D match, TRBD1 (6 bases). CDR1 and CDR2 (germline): SGHTS, YDEGEE. Trimming shortened V by 4 bases and J by 5 bases, and 15 bases separated the two germline ends. The CDR3 totals 14 residues. The CDR3 nucleotides are TGTGCCAGCAGCGGGCTGGACAGTCGGGAGACCCAGTACTTC. Translating gives CASSGLDSRETQYF.